The following is a T cell receptor beta chain sequence with its context. Seattle-derived patients entered the study during active infection and were followed longitudinally. The data derive from a study of blood T cell repertoires in COVID-19. Across the whole study: Sample material is recorded as cDNA or gDNA derived from T cells, B-cell-depleted T cells, or PBMCs.

As processed by the authors: Reference gene primer amplification gave nucleated cell count estimates. Profiled with immunoSEQ multiplex PCR; TCRdb holds only in-frame clones, not every one. The V and J calls and clone size were taken over from that table, and D and trimming were inferred from the DNA. The profile shows some 180,000 clones, roughly 80% of them singletons. Sequenced: peripheral blood. This clonotype was sampled from a woman aged 55-75 years with COVID-19, enrolled during active disease.

The CDR3 loop reads CASSLQPGGEPQHF. The CDR3 DNA follows: TGTGCCAGCAGCTTACAGCCTGGAGGCGAGCCCCAGCATTTT. The chain combines TRBV7-2 with TRBJ1-5; D remains ambiguous. The CDR3 spans 14 residues. Deletions cut 2 bases from V and 8 bases from J, with 13 bases between. Germline values: CDR1 SGHTA, CDR2 FQGNSA.